This T cell receptor (beta chain) is drawn from a study of T cell changes during pregnancy in multiple sclerosis. Clones were read by immunoSEQ multiplex PCR, and TCRdb kept only the in-frame ones, dropping some. The sample lists fewer than 80,000 clones, 90% to 95% occurring once. This CDR3 comprises 14 residues. The V end lost 4 bases, the J end lost 7 bases, and 18 bases lay between the germline ends. Germline lookup yields CDR1 SGHRS and CDR2 YFSETQ. This TCR was recovered from a female donor with multiple sclerosis, enrolled in a pregnancy study. Material: CD4+ T cells from peripheral blood mononuclear cells, obtained after pregnancy. The rearrangement uses TRBV5-1 and TRBJ2-7; maybe TRBD1 (5 bases). The DNA of the CDR3 is TGCGCCAGCAGCCTCCTCGGACGAGCAGGGGAGCAGTACTTC. Translated: CASSLLGRAGEQYF. Full variable domain (rest looked up from reference TRBV5-1 and TRBJ2-7): KAGVTQTPRYLIKTRGQQVTLSCSPISGHRSVSWYQQTPGQGLQFLFEYFSETQRNKGNFPGRFSGRQFSNSRSEMNVSTLELGDSALYLCASSLLGRAGEQYFGPGTRLTVT.